Below are 12 T cell receptor beta chains sequenced from a single sample in a study of blood T cell repertoires in COVID-19. Libraries were prepared by immunoSEQ multiplex PCR; TCRdb keeps only in-frame clonotypes and omits some of them. The table records 190,000 or so clones, about nine tenths of them present only once. The sequenced sample consisted of PBMCs or T cells enriched from blood (not recorded which). The receptors here all came from a woman under 40 who had recovered from COVID-19.

This chain uses TRBV6-5 with TRBJ1-5, with D tentatively TRBD1 (5 bases). Germline assignment: CDR1 MNHEY and CDR2 SVGAGI. V lost 10 bases to trimming and J lost 1 base, with 14 bases between them. There are 14 residues in the CDR3. DNA for the CDR3: TGTGCCAACCACGGGGGAAGGAGCAATCAGCCCCAGCATTTT. It codes for CANHGGRSNQPQHF.

Here the CDR3 reads CASSLNRGRWGYTF. DNA of the CDR3: TGTGCCAGCAGTTTAAACAGGGGGCGTTGGGGCTACACCTTC. The chain joins TRBV6-5 to TRBJ1-2; TRBD1 matches 9 bases. Germline CDR1 MNHEY, CDR2 SVGAGI. This CDR3 has 14 residues. V gave up 4 bases and J gave up 8 bases; unmatched junction bases: 8.

The chain uses TRBV14 and TRBJ2-7; unclear D gene. This CDR3 is built from 13 residues. Trimming left V 5 bases short and J 2 bases short, with 10 bases between. Germline V gene sequence: CDR1 SGHDN, CDR2 FVKESK. In DNA form, the CDR3 reads TGTGCCAGCAGCGATCGGGTAACCTACGAGCAGTACTTC. Translated, it gives CASSDRVTYEQYF.

This chain links TRBV2 with TRBJ1-5; maybe TRBD1 (5 bases). The CDR3 consists of 14 residues. V gave up 3 bases and J gave up 9 bases, with 15 bases separating them. Germline V lookup: CDR1 SNHLY, CDR2 FYNNEI. CDR3 region: CASSDLVDQGPQHF. DNA of the CDR3: TGTGCCAGCAGTGACTTGGTGGACCAGGGGCCCCAGCATTTT.

The chain joins TRBV6-5 to TRBJ2-7, with TRBD2 matching over 12 bases. With V trimmed by 6 bases and J by 6 bases, 6 bases remained unmatched. Per the germline V gene, CDR1 is MNHEY and CDR2 is SVGAGI. The length of the CDR3 is 14 residues. The CDR3 nucleotides read TGTGCCAGCAGGGCGACTAGCGGGGGAGTCGAGCAGTACTTC. It specifies CASRATSGGVEQYF.

The chain combines TRBV11-2 with TRBJ2-7, with D maybe TRBD1 (6 bases). The CDR3 spans 12 residues. The ends were cut back, 5 bases at V and 2 bases at J, with 7 bases in the middle. Germline V lookup: CDR1 SGHAT, CDR2 FQNNGV. CDR3: CASSGGPYEQYF. Here the CDR3 DNA reads TGTGCCAGCAGCGGGGGCCCCTACGAGCAGTACTTC.

This chain uses TRBV30 with TRBJ2-3; D is unresolved. This CDR3 contains 11 residues. The germline CDR1 and CDR2 sequences are GTSNPN and SVGIG (reference sequence). Trimming cost V 2 bases and J 6 bases, with 6 bases left between them. The CDR3 reads CAWSSVDTQYF. The CDR3 coding sequence is TGTGCCTGGAGTTCGGTGGATACGCAGTATTTT.

The chain employs TRBV25-1 and TRBJ2-2; 13 bases align to TRBD2. The V gene's germline CDR1 is MGHDK and CDR2 SYGVNS. J lost 7 bases, V lost 6 bases, and 8 bases had no gene match. The CDR3 sequence is 16 residues long. CDR3 coding DNA: TGTGCCAGCAGCCAGACTAGCGGGGGGACCCACGGGGAGCTGTTTTTT. Protein sequence: CASSQTSGGTHGELFF.

The table lists this clone with a count of one. This chain uses TRBV11-2 with TRBJ1-2; D is uncertain. The ends were cut back, 2 bases at V and 6 bases at J, with 7 bases in the middle. Germline-derived CDR1 and CDR2 are SGHAT and FQNNGV. This CDR3 is built from 12 residues. The CDR3 coding sequence is TGTGCCAGCAGCTTATCAGGTGATGGCTACACCTTC. It yields the protein CASSLSGDGYTF.

This chain connects TRBV14 to TRBJ2-5, with 9 bases lining up with TRBD2. Germline CDR1 is SGHDN and CDR2 is FVKESK. V lost 3 bases to trimming and J lost 3 bases; unmatched junction nucleotides: 2. CDR3 length: 14 residues. DNA of the CDR3: TGTGCCAGCAGCCAGGGCGGGAGGGAAGAGACCCAGTACTTC. This gives the protein CASSQGGREETQYF. The variable domain in full, with the rest retrieved from reference TRBV14 and TRBJ2-5, is EAGVTQFPSHSVIEKGQTVTLRCDPISGHDNLYWYRRVMGKEIKFLLHFVKESKQDESGMPNNRFLAERTGGTYSTLKVQPAELEDSGVYFCASSQGGREETQYFGPGTRLLVL.

This clone was found once. The V gene is TRBV7-2, the J gene TRBJ2-2; the D is unclear. CDR3 length equals 14 residues. Trimming stripped 1 base from V and 4 bases from J, with 7 bases between. Germline V gene lookup returns CDR1 SGHTA and CDR2 FQGNSA. The CDR3 bases are TGTGCCAGCAGCTTAGTGGCAGTCACCGGGGAGCTGTTTTTT. Residues: CASSLVAVTGELFF.

The chain has TRBV30 and TRBJ1-5, with D possibly TRBD1 on 5 matching bases. Per the germline V gene, CDR1 is GTSNPN and CDR2 is SVGIG (reference sequence). V was clipped by 1 base and J by 8 bases, with 18 bases between them. There are 15 residues in the CDR3. The CDR3 region is CAWSAGLFRSKPQHF. The CDR3 DNA is TGTGCCTGGAGTGCAGGGTTATTCCGTTCGAAGCCCCAGCATTTT.